A single sample gave rise to the 17 T cell receptor beta chains below, sequenced in a study of cytomegalovirus exposure and HLA in healthy donors. The PCR made use of 60 Vbeta and 13 Jbeta primers. The data were produced by immunoSEQ multiplex PCR, yet TCRdb's version contains in-frame clones alone and is incomplete. The profile shows around 85,000 clones, about 80% of them singletons. Sample: PBMCs. These receptors all stem from a woman aged 45-65 years in good health and CMV-seropositive.

The V call is TRBV5-1, the J call TRBJ2-2; possibly TRBD1 for D (6 bases). The ends were cut back, 5 bases at V and 2 bases at J, with 16 bases in the middle. The CDR3 runs to 16 residues. CDR1 SGHRS and CDR2 YFSETQ come from the germline V gene. The CDR3 protein is CASREGDTGNTGELFF. CDR3 nucleotides: TGCGCCAGCAGAGAAGGGGACACCGGAAACACCGGGGAGCTGTTTTTT.

The chain recombines TRBV5-4 with TRBJ2-3, with 9 bases that match TRBD2. The ends lost 6 bases at V and 4 bases at J; junction bases unmatched: 15. The CDR3 extends over 17 amino acids. Germline lookup yields CDR1 SGHNT and CDR2 YYREEE (reference sequence). The CDR3 sequence is CASTRPVGAGGSDTQYF. The CDR3 nucleotides are TGTGCCAGCACACGACCTGTCGGAGCGGGGGGATCAGATACGCAGTATTTT. The entire variable domain, with the rest obtained from reference TRBV5-4 and TRBJ2-3, is as follows: ETGVTQSPTHLIKTRGQQVTLRCSSQSGHNTVSWYQQALGQGPQFIFQYYREEENGRGNFPPRFSGLQFPNYSSELNVNALELDDSALYLCASTRPVGAGGSDTQYFGPGTRLTVL.

The chain couples TRBV7-8 to TRBJ1-3; no definite D call. Germline loops: CDR1 SGHVS, CDR2 FQNEAQ. V gave up 1 base and J gave up 4 bases, with 14 bases separating them. The CDR3 is 16 amino acids. The CDR3 is CASSLGPWREGNTIYF. The CDR3 region has the DNA TGTGCCAGCAGCTTAGGCCCCTGGAGGGAAGGAAACACCATATATTTT.

The chain combines TRBV7-3 with TRBJ2-5, with 7 bases fitting TRBD2. Germline CDR1 reads SGHTA; CDR2 reads FQGTGA. V gave up 5 bases and J gave up 2 bases; unmatched junction bases: 11. The CDR3 sequence is 16 residues long. CDR3 DNA sequence: TGTGCCAGCAGCCGCGATGGAGCGGGACTACAAGAGACCCAGTACTTC. Residues: CASSRDGAGLQETQYF.

This chain links TRBV5-5 with TRBJ1-2; D possibly corresponds to TRBD1 (6 bases). The CDR3 runs 12 residues. From germline, CDR1 is SGHKS and CDR2 YYEKEE (reference sequence). V was clipped by 3 bases and J by 4 bases, with 7 bases between them. Here the CDR3 DNA reads TGTGCCAGCAGCTGGACAGTCTATGGCTACACCTTC. Translated: CASSWTVYGYTF.

This chain joins TRBV18 and TRBJ2-1, with D unresolved. CDR1 and CDR2 from the germline V gene are KGHSH and LQKENI. CDR3 length: 16 residues. Trimming stripped 2 bases from V and 0 bases from J, with 11 bases between. The CDR3 bases are TGTGCCAGCTCACCAAAGTCGGCGGTCTCCTACAATGAGCAGTTCTTC. Translation: CASSPKSAVSYNEQFF. The entire variable domain, with the rest obtained from reference TRBV18 and TRBJ2-1, is as follows: NAGVMQNPRHLVRRRGQEARLRCSPMKGHSHVYWYRQLPEEGLKFMVYLQKENIIDESGMPKERFSAEFPKEGPSILRIQQVVRGDSAAYFCASSPKSAVSYNEQFFGPGTRLTVL.

This chain joins TRBV29-1 and TRBJ2-2; 8 bases are a match to TRBD2. Trimming took 7 bases from V and 0 from J; bases not matched to a gene: 13. Germline assignment: CDR1 SQVTM and CDR2 ANQGSEA. The CDR3 extends over 17 amino acids. The CDR3 spells CSGWRGGGTPNTGELFF. In nucleotides, the CDR3 is TGCAGCGGATGGCGGGGCGGGGGGACTCCGAACACCGGGGAGCTGTTTTTT.

The chain recombines TRBV9 with TRBJ2-1; 10 bases fit TRBD1. V shed 4 bases and J 8 bases; nucleotides not matched to a gene: 9. The CDR3 runs 15 residues. Germline V gene sequence: CDR1 SGDLS, CDR2 YYNGEE. For the CDR3, the DNA is TGTGCCAGCAGCCCCGGACAGGGGGAATTCTATGAGCAGTTCTTC. This gives the protein CASSPGQGEFYEQFF. The variable domain in full, with the rest retrieved from reference TRBV9 and TRBJ2-1, is DSGVTQTPKHLITATGQRVTLRCSPRSGDLSVYWYQQSLDQGLQFLIQYYNGEERAKGNILERFSAQQFPDLHSELNLSSLELGDSALYFCASSPGQGEFYEQFFGPGTRLTVL.

This chain links TRBV7-9 with TRBJ2-6, with 7 bases identical to TRBD1. The CDR3 length is 17 residues. CDR1 is SEHNR, CDR2 FQNEAQ, per germline (reference sequence). Losses at the gene ends were 5 bases for V and 1 base for J; bases not matched to a gene: 8. The CDR3 protein is CASSRITGVSGANVLTF. The CDR3 DNA reads as TGTGCCAGCAGCCGGATAACAGGGGTTTCTGGGGCCAACGTCCTGACTTTC.

The chain has TRBV5-1 and TRBJ1-6; weak D call: TRBD1 (6 bases). This CDR3 has 18 amino acids. CDR1 and CDR2 from the germline V gene are SGHRS and YFSETQ. V was shortened by 6 bases and J by 0 bases, with 19 bases between the two germline ends. The CDR3 coding sequence is TGCGCCAGCAAGAAGGACAGAGATTTTAACTCCTATAATTCACCCCTCCACTTT. Its protein product is CASKKDRDFNSYNSPLHF.

This clone has a single count. This rearrangement joins TRBV30 to TRBJ1-6, with unresolved D. This CDR3 is 12 amino acids long. V was shortened by 3 bases and J by 10 bases, with 10 bases between the two germline ends. Germline loops: CDR1 GTSNPN, CDR2 SVGIG (reference sequence). In DNA, the CDR3 is TGTGCCTGGAGACGGGATCGGTCACCCCTCCACTTT. The encoded protein is CAWRRDRSPLHF.

The CDR3 here is CASSLGSGRPGRETQYF. In DNA, the CDR3 is TGTGCCAGCAGCTTGGGCAGCGGGAGGCCTGGGAGAGAGACCCAGTACTTC. V is TRBV7-3 and J is TRBJ2-5; TRBD2 matches 9 bases. The germline V gene has CDR1 SGHTA and CDR2 FQGTGA. CDR3 length: 17 residues. J lost 4 bases, V lost 3 bases, and 12 bases had no gene match.

The V and J genes are TRBV11-2 and TRBJ1-1, with D perhaps matching TRBD1 (5 bases). The CDR3 contains 13 residues. Germline-derived CDR1 and CDR2 are SGHAT and FQNNGV. V was trimmed by 2 bases and J by 4 bases, leaving 8 bases between them. Written as DNA, the CDR3 is TGTGCCAGCAGCTTAATCGGGGGCACTGAAGCTTTCTTT. This encodes CASSLIGGTEAFF.

The chain couples TRBV6-4 to TRBJ2-2, with TRBD2 identical over 10 bases. The CDR3 has 20 residues. V was pared by 3 bases and J by 3 bases, with 16 bases of the junction left unmatched. Germline-derived CDR1 and CDR2 are MRHNA and SNTAGT. The CDR3 nucleotides are TGTGCCAGCAGTGATGAGAGTAAGCGGGAGGGCTCCCGAGACACCGGGGAGCTGTTTTTT. It is translated as CASSDESKREGSRDTGELFF.

The rearrangement joins TRBV10-2 to TRBJ2-3, with 9 bases lining up with TRBD2. The CDR3 runs 14 residues. From germline, CDR1 is WSHSY and CDR2 SAAADI. Trimming cost V 7 bases and J 2 bases; bases outside gene matches: 4. CDR3 coding DNA: TGCGCCAGCAACAGCGGGGGGACCACAGATACGCAGTATTTT. It encodes CASNSGGTTDTQYF.

The CDR3 DNA reads TGTGCCAGCAGCCAAGATTATGGGGTCGCGGGAGCAGACGAGCAGTACGTC. Translation: CASSQDYGVAGADEQYV. The chain links TRBV14 to TRBJ2-7, with 7 positions matching TRBD2. V trimming: 0 bases; J trimming: 5 bases; junction bases outside the gene matches: 13. CDR1 is SGHDN and CDR2 is FVKESK in the germline V gene. This CDR3 is 17 amino acids long.

The chain links TRBV6-5 to TRBJ1-5, with 7 positions matching TRBD1. CDR1 and CDR2 from the germline V gene are MNHEY and SVGAGI. There are 15 residues in the CDR3. The V segment lost 6 bases and the J segment 4 bases; nucleotides outside the gene matches: 9. The CDR3 DNA is TGTGCCAGCAGGTTAGAGGGACAGCAGAATCAGCCCCAGCATTTT. It yields the protein CASRLEGQQNQPQHF.